The rows below give T cell receptor beta chains drawn from one sample of a study of cytomegalovirus exposure and HLA in healthy donors. The protocol was immunoSEQ multiplex PCR, while the TCRdb copy is restricted to in-frame clones and leaves out a portion. The repertoire holds over 35,000 clones, with roughly half as singletons. The specimen was PBMCs. Receptor source: a human donor in good health. The conserved cysteine and the conserved F or W are not part of the CDR3 here.

TRBV19 | ASNNQGIANTIY
TRBV12-5 | ASGLGQGAGYEQY
TRBV11-2 | ASSWRVDRNEQF
TRBV6-5 | ASRAQGGLYNEQF
TRBV7-8 | ASSRDRPTEAF
TRBV5-1 | ASSLGPRGTNEKLF
TRBV7-9 | ASSLGKLYEQY
TRBV9 | ASSKRGGADEQY
TRBV19 | ASRGLAGWEETQY
TRBV6-4 | ASSSEGGYNEQF
TRBV4-3 | ASSQEGLAGGPNEQY
TRBV5-4 | ASTDRGQKGYT
TRBV6-5 | ASSYGGTGAYEQY
TRBV5-6 | ASSLDRGVTEAF
TRBV6-5 | ASSYTYRSSYEQY
TRBV15 | ATSRGQGAGYGYT
TRBV10-3 | AISVQGREQPQH
TRBV15 | ATSRVGTGGSEQF
TRBV6-5 | ASSYGWTGLSEQY
TRBV9 | ASSRLGDRYNSPLH
TRBV7-3 | ASSLAHPPDTQY
TRBV5-4 | ASSLTANYGYT
TRBV4-1 | ASSPRQGDEKLF
TRBV27 | ASSSRQGEQY
TRBV28 | ASSLRGPSPNSNQPQH
TRBV4-3 | ASSPGVLGGYT
TRBV30 | AWSVGGGSYGYT
TRBV30 | AWSRTSGSVDTGELF
TRBV19 | ASSIASGDRANEKLF
TRBV5-6 | ASSLGAGDYGYT
TRBV7-6 | ASSFASGTYNEQF
TRBV6-5 | ASRGTVTTNYGYT
TRBV5-4 | ASSPMGGSYNEQF
TRBV7-9 | ASSRQTGSGNTIY
TRBV6-4 | ASRRLAEAGNEQF
TRBV4-2 | ASHGPSSGNTIY
TRBV7-2 | ASSLGWYNQETQY
TRBV18 | ASSSGQSYEQY